The present T cell receptor beta chain was sequenced within a study of brain T cells in children with intractable seizures. TCRdb's copy holds only in-frame clones and misses some; the assay was immunoSEQ multiplex PCR. This repertoire shows 50,000 to 80,000 clones, about 96% found once; its top ten account for over 0.35%. This clone was counted a single time. There are 13 residues in the CDR3. Looked up from germline, CDR1 is MNHEY and CDR2 is SMNVEV (reference sequence). V lost 8 bases, J lost 6 bases, and 11 bases lay in between. The receptor was isolated from a boy in the first two years of life with focal cortical dysplasia and intractable seizures. The sample in question was peripheral blood, obtained at surgery. This chain uses TRBV27 with TRBJ1-6; possible D gene TRBD1, 6 bases. As DNA, the CDR3 is TGTGCCAGCCGCGGGACATTTAATTCACCCCTCCACTTT. Translation gives CASRGTFNSPLHF.